Below are 6 T cell receptor beta chains sequenced from a single sample in a study of blood T cell repertoires in COVID-19. Method: immunoSEQ multiplex PCR; TCRdb's copy keeps in-frame clones and lacks some. The repertoire includes 70,000 or so clones, around nine tenths of them detected once, and approximately 14% sits in the top ten. Sequenced sample: peripheral blood. The receptors here all came from a woman aged 55-69 years with acute or convalescent COVID-19.

This chain joins TRBV7-9 and TRBJ2-7, with 7 nucleotides matching TRBD1. J gave up 6 bases and V 5 bases, and 4 bases lay outside the gene matches. The germline V gene has CDR1 SEHNR and CDR2 FQNEAQ (reference sequence). This CDR3 contains 12 residues. DNA for the CDR3: TGTGCCAGCAGCCGCGACAGGGTCGAGCAGTACTTC. Its translation: CASSRDRVEQYF.

The chain uses TRBV6-6 and TRBJ1-2; tentatively, D is TRBD1 (6 bases). The CDR3 runs 14 residues. CDR1 MNHNY and CDR2 SVGAGI come from the germline V gene (reference sequence). V was cut by 0 bases and J by 4 bases, with 9 bases left in between. The CDR3 DNA reads TGTGCCAGCAGTTACTCACAGGGAATCTATGGCTACACCTTC. Its translation is CASSYSQGIYGYTF.

This clone has just a few counts. For the CDR3, the DNA is TGTGCCAGCAGCCATAACCGGGACAGGGCCTACGAGCAGTACTTC. Translating gives CASSHNRDRAYEQYF. The chain recombines TRBV7-9 with TRBJ2-7, with 9 bases fitting TRBD1. V lost 5 bases and J lost 2; bases outside the gene matches: 7. This CDR3 has 15 residues. Germline V gene lookup returns CDR1 SEHNR and CDR2 FQNEAQ (reference sequence).

CDR3 sequence (DNA): TGTGCCACCAGCGAAAGGGGGAACACTGAAGCTTTCTTT. As protein: CATSERGNTEAFF. The rearrangement joins TRBV15 to TRBJ1-1; D is possibly TRBD1 (5 bases). V was clipped by 5 bases and J by 1 base, with 8 bases between them. CDR1 LNHNV and CDR2 YYDKDF come from the germline V gene (reference sequence). The CDR3 totals 13 residues.

The CDR3 is CASSPPGQYPTDTQYF. The CDR3 DNA reads as TGTGCCAGCAGCCCCCCGGGACAATACCCCACAGATACGCAGTATTTT. This chain links TRBV3-1 (or the pseudogene TRBV3-2) with TRBJ2-3; D is perhaps TRBD1 (6 bases). Germline CDR1 reads LGHDT; CDR2 reads YNNKEL (reference sequence). Trimming took off 4 bases at V and 2 bases at J, with 16 bases between the two ends. CDR3 length equals 16 residues.

The J gene is TRBJ2-7, the V gene TRBV19, with 8 bases matching TRBD1. V lost 3 bases to trimming and J lost 4 bases; unmatched junction nucleotides: 8. Germline CDR1 is LNHDA and CDR2 is SQIVND (reference sequence). The CDR3 is 15 amino acids. CDR3 sequence: CASSIPGGLGYEQYF. In nucleotides, the CDR3 is TGTGCCAGTAGTATCCCAGGGGGCTTGGGGTACGAGCAGTACTTC. The full variable domain, with the rest looked up from reference TRBV19 and TRBJ2-7, is DGGITQSPKYLFRKEGQNVTLSCEQNLNHDAMYWYRQDPGQGLRLIYYSQIVNDFQKGDIAEGYSVSREKKESFPLTVTSAQKNPTAFYLCASSIPGGLGYEQYFGPGTRLTVT.